These T cell receptor beta chains were read from a single sample in a study of T cells after yellow fever vaccination. TCRdb ran MiXCR on the 5' RACE reads and lists one entry per CDR3 protein. The sample contains over 300,000 distinct CDR3 sequences, about 6.6% of which appear only once. Source: PBMCs, taken about 41 days after the first yellow fever vaccination. These receptors were collected from a man aged 18-30 years who received the YFV17D yellow fever vaccine. The CDR3 runs from the conserved cysteine through the conserved F or W. D genes are given only for firm matches. Where a row states a size, it is once, few, many or the class of an expanded clone; other rows omit it.

j_call,clone_size,d_call,v_call,cdr3_nt,cdr3_aa
TRBJ2-1,few,.,TRBV20-1,TGCAGTGCTAGGGCCAGCTCCTACAATGAGCAGTTCTTC,CSARASSYNEQFF
TRBJ2-2,.,TRBD2,TRBV4-1,TGCGCCAGCAGCCAAGAGGGACTAGCGGGGGGAACCGGGGAGCTGTTTTTT,CASSQEGLAGGTGELFF
TRBJ1-4,many,TRBD1,TRBV4-1,TGCGCCAGCAGCCATCCCCCAGCGGGACAGGAGGGGGAAAAACTGTTTTTT,CASSHPPAGQEGEKLFF
TRBJ1-3,many,.,TRBV3-1,TGTGCCAGCAGCCCGACCGGCTCGGGCTCTGGAAACACCATATATTTT,CASSPTGSGSGNTIYF
TRBJ1-1,few,.,TRBV20-1,TGCAGTGCCCCCCTTAGTACTGAAGCTTTCTTT,CSAPLSTEAFF
TRBJ2-1,few,.,TRBV3-1,TGTGCCAGCAGCCAAGTAATAGGGGACAATGAGCAGTTCTTC,CASSQVIGDNEQFF
TRBJ1-6,many,.,TRBV7-2,TGTGCCAGCAGCTTACTTCGAGATTCACCCCTCCACTTT,CASSLLRDSPLHF
TRBJ1-4,.,.,TRBV25-1,TGTGCCAGCAGTGTGGCCCTTACCAATGAAAAACTGTTTTTT,CASSVALTNEKLFF
TRBJ2-1,few,TRBD1,TRBV30,TGTGCCTGGAGGAAGGGACAGGGGACGTACCACAATGAGCAGTTCTTC,CAWRKGQGTYHNEQFF
TRBJ2-2,.,.,TRBV6-1,TGTGCCATCACGGACTTTAACACCGGGGAGCTGTTTTTT,CAITDFNTGELFF
TRBJ1-4,many,.,TRBV12-3/TRBV12-4,TGTGCCAGCAGTCCAGGGTGGGAAAAACTGTTTTTT,CASSPGWEKLFF
TRBJ2-3,.,.,TRBV7-9,TGTGCCAGCAGCTCGACGGCAGGGGGCACAGATACGCAGTATTTT,CASSSTAGGTDTQYF
TRBJ2-1,many,.,TRBV9,TGTGCCAGCAGCGTCCAGGACTCCCCTGGGAATGAGCAGTTCTTC,CASSVQDSPGNEQFF
TRBJ2-1,few,.,TRBV5-1,TGCGCCAGCAGCCCGTTTACCCCTCCTCGAGCTGCCTACAATGAGCAGTTCTTC,CASSPFTPPRAAYNEQFF
TRBJ1-1,many,.,TRBV10-3,TGTGCCATCAGTGAGTCACTAAGGGGAGGATTTTACATGAACACTGAAGCTTTCTTT,CAISESLRGGFYMNTEAFF
TRBJ1-1,few,TRBD1,TRBV20-1,TGCAGTGCTAGTTCCGACAGGGCGGATGAAGCTTTCTTT,CSASSDRADEAFF
TRBJ2-4,.,TRBD2,TRBV11-2,TGTGCCAGCAGCTTAGATCAGGTTAGCGGGATTCAGTACTTC,CASSLDQVSGIQYF
TRBJ2-2,many,TRBD2,TRBV5-1,TGCGCCAGCAGACCGAGCGGGGGCCTGAACACCGGGGAGCTGTTTTTT,CASRPSGGLNTGELFF
TRBJ2-5,.,TRBD1,TRBV5-5,TGTGCCAGCAGCTTGGTGGGACAGGGACACGAGACCCAGTACTTC,CASSLVGQGHETQYF
TRBJ1-3,few,TRBD1,TRBV4-3,TGCGCCAGCAGCCAAGCTTACGGGACAGGGGACTACTCTGGAAACACCATATATTTT,CASSQAYGTGDYSGNTIYF
TRBJ1-5,.,TRBD1,TRBV4-1,TGCGCCAGCAGCCAAAAGGGGGGAGACAGGGAGAGCAATCAGCCCCAGCATTTT,CASSQKGGDRESNQPQHF
TRBJ1-5,.,.,TRBV6-2/TRBV6-3,TGTGCCAGCAGTTACTGGCAAGTCAATCAGCCCCAGCATTTT,CASSYWQVNQPQHF
TRBJ1-2,.,.,TRBV6-6,TGTGCCAGCAACTATAGGGGCTATGGCTACACCTTC,CASNYRGYGYTF